These 10 T cell receptor beta chains share one sample of origin, sequenced in a study of blood T cell repertoires in COVID-19. The assay was immunoSEQ multiplex PCR, and TCRdb's table has in-frame clones only and misses some. The data show about 240,000 clones, under 90% seen once. The sequenced sample was PBMCs or T cells enriched from blood (not recorded which). These receptors originate from a woman between 40 and 50 years old who had been exposed to COVID-19.

The chain combines TRBV5-1 with TRBJ2-1, with 13 bases lining up with TRBD2. The germline V gene has CDR1 SGHRS and CDR2 YFSETQ. V lost 2 bases, J lost 9 bases, and 2 bases stayed unmatched. The CDR3 spans 14 residues. DNA of the CDR3: TGCGCCAGCAGCTTCACTAGCGGGGGGGCTGAGCAGTTCTTC. This sequence encodes CASSFTSGGAEQFF.

The J gene is TRBJ2-7, the V gene TRBV5-6, with 9 positions matching TRBD2. From germline, CDR1 is SGHDT and CDR2 YYEEEE. This CDR3 has 16 amino acids. J gave up 1 base and V 2 bases, and 7 bases lay outside the gene matches. The CDR3 bases are TGTGCCAGCAGCTTTGACGTAGCGGGGGTATCCTACGAGCAGTACTTC. The encoded protein is CASSFDVAGVSYEQYF.

The chain couples TRBV3-1 (or the pseudogene TRBV3-2) to TRBJ2-3; maybe TRBD2 (7 bases). V was pared by 0 bases and J by 5 bases, with 18 bases between. The CDR3 runs to 17 residues. Germline CDR1 reads LGHDT; CDR2 reads YNNKEL (reference sequence). CDR3 DNA: TGTGCCAGCAGCCAAGAAATTGGCGGGGGCCGTCAAGATACGCAGTATTTT. Its protein is CASSQEIGGGRQDTQYF.

This clone was seen a single time. The genes are TRBV30 and TRBJ1-1; maybe TRBD1 (6 bases). Trimming pared 5 bases from V and 3 bases from J, leaving 13 bases between. CDR1 and CDR2 (germline): GTSNPN, SVGIG (reference sequence). The CDR3 is made up of 13 amino acids. CDR3 residues: CAWAPTGYTEAFF. The CDR3 nucleotides are TGTGCCTGGGCCCCCACAGGGTACACTGAAGCTTTCTTT.

CDR3 sequence (DNA): TGTGCCAGCACCACGGGAGGGGGCGGCGATGGCTACACCTTC. Translating gives CASTTGGGGDGYTF. The genes are TRBV6-5 and TRBJ1-2, with TRBD1 identical over 7 bases. The V and J ends lost 7 bases and 6 bases, in that order; junction bases with no gene match: 11. Germline lookup yields CDR1 MNHEY and CDR2 SVGAGI. This CDR3 region has 14 residues.

J is TRBJ2-2 and V is TRBV19; 9 bases align to TRBD1. Germline trimming cut 4 bases from V and 2 bases from J; bases unmatched to any gene: 2. From germline, CDR1 is LNHDA and CDR2 SQIVND (reference sequence). This CDR3 is built from 15 residues. The CDR3 bases are TGTGCCAGTAGTACGGACAGGGGCAACACCGGGGAGCTGTTTTTT. It specifies CASSTDRGNTGELFF.

This chain connects TRBV9 to TRBJ2-2; D is ambiguous. V was cut by 6 bases and J by 2 bases, with 5 bases left in between. The CDR3 is made up of 12 amino acids. From germline, CDR1 is SGDLS and CDR2 YYNGEE. The CDR3 DNA sequence: TGTGCCAGCACCCCTAACACCGGGGAGCTGTTTTTT. It specifies CASTPNTGELFF.

This chain joins TRBV19 and TRBJ2-7; 7 nucleotides line up with TRBD2. CDR1 LNHDA and CDR2 SQIVND come from the germline V gene (reference sequence). Germline trimming cut 2 bases from V and 0 bases from J; bases unmatched to any gene: 1. This CDR3 region has 14 residues. CDR3 in DNA: TGTGCCAGTAGTATAAGGACTAGCTCCTACGAGCAGTACTTC. This translates into CASSIRTSSYEQYF. The whole variable domain, remainder taken from reference TRBV19 and TRBJ2-7, is DGGITQSPKYLFRKEGQNVTLSCEQNLNHDAMYWYRQDPGQGLRLIYYSQIVNDFQKGDIAEGYSVSREKKESFPLTVTSAQKNPTAFYLCASSIRTSSYEQYFGPGTRLTVT.

The chain carries TRBV3-1 (or the pseudogene TRBV3-2) and TRBJ1-5, with D uncertain. The V end was cut by 1 base, the J end by 5 bases, with 6 bases between. The CDR3 runs 13 residues. Germline CDR1 and CDR2: LGHDT and YNNKEL (reference sequence). The CDR3 spells CASSQGGDQPQHF. Written as DNA, the CDR3 is TGTGCCAGCAGCCAAGGAGGAGATCAGCCCCAGCATTTT.

V is TRBV25-1 and J is TRBJ1-2; 8 bases fit TRBD1. Looked up from germline, CDR1 is MGHDK and CDR2 is SYGVNS. Losses at the gene ends were 5 bases for V and 4 bases for J; bases not matched to a gene: 12. This CDR3 has 16 amino acids. The CDR3, as DNA: TGTGCCAGCAGTTCTCCCTCAGGGGACAGGAGCTATGGCTACACCTTC. Residues: CASSSPSGDRSYGYTF.